The 20 T cell receptor beta chains below were found in one sample sequenced in a study of neurological immune-mediated disorders. MiXCR, applied by TCRdb to the 5' RACE reads, yields one record per CDR3 protein. The sample has 77,000 or so distinct CDR3 sequences; around 9.9% are singletons. The specimen sequenced was PBMCs. These receptor sequences come from a man in his fifties in good health.

This clonotype was seen repeatedly, ten times or more. The genes are TRBV20-1 and TRBJ2-1; 10 bases are shared with TRBD2. The V gene end was trimmed by 2 bases and the J gene end by 0 bases; junction bases not matched to a gene: 13. CDR1 and CDR2 from the germline V gene are DFQATT and SNEGSKA (reference sequence). The CDR3 spans 19 residues. CDR3 DNA sequence: TGCAGTGCTAGACTTCTCGGTGCTAGCGGGGGTTACTCCTACAATGAGCAGTTCTTC. Residues: CSARLLGASGGYSYNEQFF.

This clonotype was detected ten times or more. As DNA, the CDR3 is TGTGCCAGCAGAAGGACAGGGGGCTACAATGAGCAGTTCTTC. It codes for CASRRTGGYNEQFF. The chain uses TRBV3-1 and TRBJ2-1, with 10 bases aligning to TRBD1. Unmatched junction bases numbered 2, after V lost 6 bases and J lost 3 bases. Germline lookup yields CDR1 LGHDT and CDR2 YNNKEL (reference sequence). The CDR3 has 14 residues.

The chain has TRBV6-6 and TRBJ1-1; D is possibly TRBD1 (5 bases). V lost 7 bases to trimming and J lost 1 base, with 13 bases between them. The CDR3 is made up of 14 amino acids. Germline CDR1 and CDR2: MNHNY and SVGAGI (reference sequence). CDR3 protein: CASIEGAANTEAFF. The CDR3 nucleotides read TGTGCCAGCATTGAAGGGGCGGCGAACACTGAAGCTTTCTTT.

This clonotype was counted at least ten times. The chain couples TRBV11-2 to TRBJ2-5; TRBD1 matches 7 bases. The germline V gene has CDR1 SGHAT and CDR2 FQNNGV. This CDR3 contains 15 residues. With 5 bases clipped from V and 5 bases from J, the junction kept 11 bases outside the gene matches. The CDR3 loop reads CASSVSRQGAETQYF. CDR3 nucleotides: TGTGCCAGCAGCGTTAGCCGACAGGGAGCCGAGACCCAGTACTTC.

This clonotype has at least ten counts. The chain is built from TRBV25-1 and TRBJ2-1, with 8 positions matching TRBD2. J lost 4 bases, V lost 7 bases, and 12 bases had no gene match. The CDR3 extends over 16 amino acids. CDR1 MGHDK and CDR2 SYGVNS come from the germline V gene. The CDR3 loop reads CASMGREALSYNEQFF. CDR3 coding DNA: TGTGCCAGCATGGGGCGGGAGGCCCTTTCTTACAATGAGCAGTTCTTC.

This clonotype was seen many times. V gene TRBV28 combines with J gene TRBJ2-5; 8 bases are a match to TRBD2. The CDR3 has 15 amino acids. The V gene's germline CDR1 is MDHEN and CDR2 SYDVKM. V shed 6 bases, J shed 2 bases, and the junction held 8 bases outside the gene matches. CDR3 DNA: TGTGCCAGCAGATCACCGGGGGGGGGTCAAGAGACCCAGTACTTC. Translating it yields CASRSPGGGQETQYF.

This clonotype came up many times. This chain joins TRBV19 and TRBJ2-7; D is ambiguous. The length of the CDR3 is 14 residues. V dropped 3 bases and J dropped 0 bases, with 9 bases sitting between them. Germline CDR1 is LNHDA and CDR2 is SQIVND (reference sequence). CDR3 in amino acids: CASSIWQHSYEQYF. For the CDR3, the DNA is TGTGCCAGTAGTATTTGGCAGCACTCCTACGAGCAGTACTTC.

This clonotype came up many times. The rearrangement joins TRBV4-3 to TRBJ2-3; D is possibly TRBD1 (6 bases). CDR1 and CDR2 from the germline V gene are LGHNA and YSLEER. The CDR3 is 16 amino acids. Trimming removed 0 bases at V and 4 bases at J, with 14 bases between. In DNA form, the CDR3 reads TGCGCCAGCAGCCAAGAAACAACAGGGCTCCCAGATACGCAGTATTTT. Encoded protein: CASSQETTGLPDTQYF.

In this sample, this clonotype turned up many times. V and J are TRBV27 and TRBJ2-7, with 7 bases aligning to TRBD1. V trimming: 2 bases; J trimming: 4 bases; junction bases outside the gene matches: 11. This CDR3 spans 16 amino acids. The germline V gene has CDR1 MNHEY and CDR2 SMNVEV (reference sequence). Written as DNA, the CDR3 is TGTGCCAGCAGTTTAAGTGGTAGGGGGCGAGCATACGAGCAGTACTTC. Protein product: CASSLSGRGRAYEQYF.

The sample holds many counts of this clonotype. V and J are TRBV7-9 and TRBJ2-7, with TRBD2 matching 7 bases. From germline, CDR1 is SEHNR and CDR2 FQNEAQ (reference sequence). With V trimmed by 4 bases and J by 1 base, 16 bases remained unmatched. The CDR3 has 18 amino acids. CDR3 sequence (DNA): TGTGCCAGCAGCTCTTTTGGCCCGGTCCTAGCGGAATCCTACGAGCAGTACTTC. Its translation is CASSSFGPVLAESYEQYF.

This clonotype turned up a few times. The rearrangement joins TRBV20-1 to TRBJ2-5; 8 nucleotides line up with TRBD2. Looked up from germline, CDR1 is DFQATT and CDR2 is SNEGSKA (reference sequence). This CDR3 has 15 amino acids. J gave up 1 base and V 2 bases, and 6 bases lay outside the gene matches. DNA for the CDR3: TGCAGTGCTAGAAGGTCTAGCGGGTTCCAAGAGACCCAGTACTTC. This gives the protein CSARRSSGFQETQYF.

The chain recombines TRBV15 with TRBJ1-6; D is perhaps TRBD1 (5 bases). Germline V gives CDR1 LNHNV, CDR2 YYDKDF (reference sequence). The CDR3 extends over 15 amino acids. The V end was cut by 3 bases, the J end by 9 bases, with 15 bases between. Here the CDR3 reads CATSRAGTKGSPLHF. DNA for the CDR3: TGTGCCACCAGCAGGGCCGGGACCAAAGGTTCACCCCTCCACTTT.

This clonotype was counted ten times or more. The chain joins TRBV7-9 to TRBJ2-7, with 8 bases aligning to TRBD1. Germline V CDR1 and CDR2: SEHNR, FQNEAQ (reference sequence). V lost 5 bases and J lost 4; bases outside the gene matches: 7. The CDR3 consists of 14 residues. CDR3 sequence reads: CASSHRDRLYEQYF. In DNA form, the CDR3 reads TGTGCCAGCAGCCACCGGGACAGGCTATACGAGCAGTACTTC.

This clonotype was recorded many times. The chain recombines TRBV3-1 with TRBJ2-7, with 11 positions matching TRBD2. J was trimmed by 0 bases and V by 3 bases; bases with no gene match: 4. The CDR3 extends over 16 amino acids. The germline V gene has CDR1 LGHDT and CDR2 YNNKEL (reference sequence). The CDR3 DNA reads TGTGCCAGCAGCCACCCGACTAGCGGGATCTCCTACGAGCAGTACTTC. This codes for CASSHPTSGISYEQYF.

This clonotype was recorded many times. The rearrangement links TRBV15 to TRBJ2-5; D might be TRBD1 (6 bases). V was pared by 1 base and J by 4 bases, with 16 bases between. The CDR3 sequence is 16 residues long. Germline V lookup: CDR1 LNHNV, CDR2 YYDKDF (reference sequence). The CDR3, as DNA: TGTGCCACCAGCAGAGTTGGCAGGGGTATCGGAGAGACCCAGTACTTC. Translated: CATSRVGRGIGETQYF.

This clonotype was seen repeatedly, ten times or more. The DNA of the CDR3 is TGTGCCAGCAGCTTAGATTCAGACAGGGCAAGCTCCTACGAGCAGTACTTC. As protein: CASSLDSDRASSYEQYF. V and J are TRBV11-2 and TRBJ2-7; TRBD1 matches at 7 bases. This CDR3 is built from 17 residues. Germline V CDR1 and CDR2: SGHAT, FQNNGV. The J segment lost 0 bases and the V segment lost 0 bases, leaving 8 bases of the junction unmatched. Drawing the rest from reference TRBV11-2 and TRBJ2-7, the complete variable domain is EAGVAQSPRYKIIEKRQSVAFWCNPISGHATLYWYQQILGQGPKLLIQFQNNGVVDDSQLPKDRFSAERLKGVDSTLKIQPAKLEDSAVYLCASSLDSDRASSYEQYFGPGTRLTVT.

This clonotype showed up many times. This chain uses TRBV20-1 with TRBJ2-2, with a tentative D call TRBD2 (5 bases). There are 13 residues in the CDR3. Trimming removed 2 bases at V and 6 bases at J, with 10 bases between. Germline CDR1 DFQATT, CDR2 SNEGSKA (reference sequence). The CDR3 bases are TGCAGTGCTAGATCGGGGTTCGCCGGGGAGCTGTTTTTT. Protein product: CSARSGFAGELFF.

This clonotype occurred many times. The chain has TRBV18 and TRBJ2-1, with 8 bases lining up with TRBD2. This CDR3 is built from 14 residues. From germline, CDR1 is KGHSH and CDR2 LQKENI. The V and J ends lost 3 bases and 7 bases, in that order; junction bases with no gene match: 5. The CDR3 nucleotides read TGTGCCAGCTCACCGGCGGGGGGCCGGAATGAGCAGTTCTTC. This gives the protein CASSPAGGRNEQFF.

The V and J genes are TRBV9 and TRBJ2-5; TRBD1 is a possible D gene (6 bases). Germline V gene lookup returns CDR1 SGDLS and CDR2 YYNGEE. This CDR3 comprises 16 residues. The germline V and J ends were trimmed by 3 bases and 1 base, with 16 bases remaining between them. CDR3 coding DNA: TGTGCCAGCAGCGAAGGGCAGGGGTTTGGCCAAGAGACCCAGTACTTC. Translated: CASSEGQGFGQETQYF.

This clonotype was picked up many times. J is TRBJ2-5 and V is TRBV20-1; possibly TRBD1 for D (6 bases). Deletions cut 1 base from V and 1 base from J, with 7 bases between. Germline lookup yields CDR1 DFQATT and CDR2 SNEGSKA (reference sequence). The CDR3 runs 13 residues. CDR3: CSARGGGQETQYF. The DNA of the CDR3 is TGCAGTGCTAGAGGAGGGGGCCAAGAGACCCAGTACTTC.